The 17 T cell receptor beta chains below were found in one sample sequenced in a study of blood T cell repertoires in COVID-19. Generated by immunoSEQ multiplex PCR, the TCRdb table keeps only in-frame clones and is missing some. The data show a few hundred thousand clones, 88% seen once. Sequenced input: PBMCs or T cells enriched from blood (not recorded which). These receptors were obtained from a woman aged 55-75 years in a cohort exposed to, infected with or recovered from COVID-19 (not recorded which).

This sequence joins TRBV27 and TRBJ2-7; 7 bases are a match to TRBD1. This CDR3 is built from 16 residues. In germline, CDR1 is MNHEY, CDR2 SMNVEV (reference sequence). The trim removed 0 bases at V and 0 bases at J, leaving 5 bases unmatched. The DNA for the CDR3 is TGTGCCAGCAGTTTATCAGTGGGACAGTACTCCTACGAGCAGTACTTC. Its translation is CASSLSVGQYSYEQYF.

As concerns this clone: The junction differs from germline at one of its ends, possibly a read error. The genes are TRBV7-7 and TRBJ2-7, with 14 nucleotides matching TRBD2. This CDR3 has 16 amino acids. CDR1 and CDR2 from the germline V gene are SSHAT and FNYEAQ (reference sequence). Here the CDR3 DNA reads TGTGCTAGCAGCCCAGGGACTAGCGGGAGATCCGCCGAGCAGTACTTC. Protein: CASSPGTSGRSAEQYF.

The V and J genes are TRBV28 and TRBJ2-2; D gene uncertain. The V end was cut by 2 bases, the J end by 4 bases, with 11 bases between. The length of the CDR3 is 15 residues. Germline CDR1 reads MDHEN; CDR2 reads SYDVKM. DNA of the CDR3: TGTGCCAGCAGTTTAGACGTGTCGGGCACCGGGGAGCTGTTTTTT. This encodes CASSLDVSGTGELFF.

V gene TRBV9 combines with J gene TRBJ1-4, with D perhaps matching TRBD1 (5 bases). Germline V gene lookup returns CDR1 SGDLS and CDR2 YYNGEE. This CDR3 region has 15 residues. The germline V and J ends were trimmed by 0 bases and 1 base, with 7 bases remaining between them. The CDR3 DNA reads TGTGCCAGCAGCGTAGACAGGAGAACTAATGAAAAACTGTTTTTT. Translated: CASSVDRRTNEKLFF.

The sample holds a few counts of this clone. The rearrangement joins TRBV4-3 to TRBJ2-1; TRBD2 agrees at 10 bases. After removal of 1 base from V and 10 bases from J, the junction contained 13 bases not matched to a gene. Germline values: CDR1 LGHNA, CDR2 YSLEER. This CDR3 is 17 amino acids long. DNA of the CDR3: TGCGCCAGCAGCCAAGCATTGGCTAGCGGGAGTGGTTACGAGCAGTTCTTC. Encoded protein: CASSQALASGSGYEQFF.

This chain connects TRBV29-1 to TRBJ2-1, with D hard to call. CDR3 length: 13 amino acids. From germline, CDR1 is SQVTM and CDR2 ANQGSEA. In nucleotides, the CDR3 is TGCAGTACGAAATTGGCCAAGTACAATGAGCAGTTCTTC. This codes for CSTKLAKYNEQFF.

The rearrangement uses TRBV6-5 and TRBJ2-5, with 8 nucleotides matching TRBD1. Trimming took 6 bases from V and 1 from J; bases not matched to a gene: 4. CDR3 length equals 14 residues. Germline V lookup: CDR1 MNHEY, CDR2 SVGAGI. CDR3 bases: TGTGCCAGCAGCCTACAGGGGGGCCAAGAGACCCAGTACTTC. This gives the protein CASSLQGGQETQYF.

The chain has TRBV4-3 and TRBJ2-7, with 16 nucleotides matching TRBD2. Germline CDR1 reads LGHNA; CDR2 reads YSLEER. With V trimmed by 0 bases and J by 6 bases, 8 bases remained unmatched. The CDR3 has 18 amino acids. DNA of the CDR3: TGCGCCAGCAGCCAAGATTTGGGACTAGCGGGAGGGCGAGGCGAGCAGTACTTC. Translation: CASSQDLGLAGGRGEQYF.

The chain uses TRBV7-9 and TRBJ1-6; 9 bases match TRBD1. Trimming cost V 5 bases and J 7 bases; bases outside gene matches: 9. The germline V gene has CDR1 SEHNR and CDR2 FQNEAQ (reference sequence). The CDR3 consists of 16 residues. The CDR3 reads CASSDTRTGENSPLHF. CDR3 DNA sequence: TGTGCCAGCAGCGATACGAGGACAGGGGAAAATTCACCCCTCCACTTT. Full variable domain (missing parts from reference TRBV7-9 and TRBJ1-6): DTGVSQNPRHKITKRGQNVTFRCDPISEHNRLYWYRQTLGQGPEFLTYFQNEAQLEKSRLLSDRFSAERPKGSFSTLEIQRTEQGDSAMYLCASSDTRTGENSPLHFGNGTRLTVT.

This chain links TRBV11-2 with TRBJ2-3; D gene uncertain. Germline values: CDR1 SGHAT, CDR2 FQNNGV. CDR3 size: 13 residues. V was shortened by 1 base and J by 1 base, with 3 bases between the two germline ends. The CDR3: CASSLAGTDTQYF. The CDR3 DNA sequence: TGTGCCAGCAGCTTAGCCGGCACAGATACGCAGTATTTT.

This chain links TRBV4-2 with TRBJ2-3; no clear D. Per the germline V gene, CDR1 is LGHNA and CDR2 is YNFKEQ. The V gene lost 4 bases and the J gene lost 4 bases, with 12 bases spanning the gap. The CDR3 length is 14 residues. The CDR3 loop is CASSPTFAADTQYF. DNA of the CDR3: TGTGCCAGCAGCCCGACTTTTGCGGCAGATACGCAGTATTTT.

The chain couples TRBV11-2 to TRBJ1-6; no firm D call. The length of the CDR3 is 14 residues. Germline V gives CDR1 SGHAT, CDR2 FQNNGV. V lost 7 bases, J lost 8 bases, and 15 bases lay in between. The CDR3 region is CASTSGRPDSPLHF. The CDR3 region has the DNA TGTGCCAGCACTTCGGGGAGGCCGGATTCACCCCTCCACTTT. Supplemented by reference TRBV11-2 and TRBJ1-6, the full variable domain reads EAGVAQSPRYKIIEKRQSVAFWCNPISGHATLYWYQQILGQGPKLLIQFQNNGVVDDSQLPKDRFSAERLKGVDSTLKIQPAKLEDSAVYLCASTSGRPDSPLHFGNGTRLTVT.

This clone was detected only a few times. The CDR3 DNA reads as TGTGCCAGAACCCTCTCCATTCTGACAGCGAAATTCTACGAGCAGTACTTC. This gives the protein CARTLSILTAKFYEQYF. The genes are TRBV5-3 and TRBJ2-7, with D possibly being TRBD1 (5 bases). TRBV5-3 is an ORF for which the function is uncertain. CDR3 length: 17 amino acids. V lost 6 bases, J lost 3 bases, and 25 bases lay in between.

J is TRBJ1-1 and V is TRBV6-5, with TRBD1 matching 7 bases. V lost 0 bases, J lost 0 bases, and 1 base stayed unmatched. The CDR3 sequence is 15 residues long. Germline CDR1 is MNHEY and CDR2 is SVGAGI. The CDR3 bases are TGTGCCAGCAGTTACTCGACAGGGTTGAACACTGAAGCTTTCTTT. Amino acid sequence: CASSYSTGLNTEAFF.

This clone appeared once. The V and J genes are TRBV11-1 and TRBJ2-3; 11 bases are a match to TRBD2. This CDR3 spans 13 amino acids. In germline, CDR1 is SGHAT, CDR2 FQDESV (reference sequence). V lost 6 bases and J lost 5; bases outside the gene matches: 1. CDR3: CASRLAGVDTQYF. CDR3 in DNA: TGTGCCAGCAGACTAGCGGGAGTAGATACGCAGTATTTT. Full variable domain (outside the CDR3, taken from reference TRBV11-1 and TRBJ2-3): EAEVAQSPRYKITEKSQAVAFWCDPISGHATLYWYRQILGQGPELLVQFQDESVVDDSQLPKDRFSAERLKGVDSTLKIQPAELGDSAMYLCASRLAGVDTQYFGPGTRLTVL.

V is TRBV5-6 and J is TRBJ1-3; D is undetermined. CDR3 length equals 13 residues. Trimming removed 6 bases at V and 4 bases at J, with 11 bases between. In germline, CDR1 is SGHDT, CDR2 YYEEEE. This chain's CDR3 is CASNDRGGNTIYF. The DNA of the CDR3 is TGTGCCAGCAACGACCGAGGAGGAAACACCATATATTTT.

CDR3 coding DNA: TGTGCCAGCAGTTCCACTGATCAGCCCCAGCATTTT. It is translated as CASSSTDQPQHF. The gene calls are TRBV28 and TRBJ1-5; D ambiguous. The ends were cut back, 4 bases at V and 5 bases at J, with 6 bases in the middle. Germline V gene lookup returns CDR1 MDHEN and CDR2 SYDVKM. CDR3 length equals 12 residues.